This T cell receptor beta chain appears in the sequencing data of a study of T cells in women clearing cervical HPV infection. Overall study: Control women cleared a single incident HPV16 infection within 12 months. Controls gave blood once infection was undetectable; cases at lesion identification.

The germline gives CDR1 SEHNR, CDR2 FQNEAQ (reference sequence). CDR3 size: 14 residues. V shed 8 bases and J 5 bases; nucleotides not matched to a gene: 8. With respect to this clone: Read data end 3 residues before the CDR3 end; the end is taken from the germline J gene.

Using immunoSEQ multiplex PCR, the repertoire was profiled, and TCRdb retains in-frame clones only, with some absent. This repertoire includes around 22,000 clones. HPV was found by MY09/MY11 PCR and dot-blot genotyping. The TCR comes from a woman aged 18-69 years with a cervical HPV16 infection that either progressed to CIN3+ or cleared (not recorded which). The chain is built from TRBV7-9 and TRBJ2-2, with TRBD1 matching over 7 bases. The specimen was blood buffy coat. CDR3 sequence reads: CASGDSAATGELFF. The covered CDR3 bases are TGTGCCAGCGGGGACAGTGCTGCTACCGGGGAG. The full variable domain, with the rest looked up from reference TRBV7-9 and TRBJ2-2, is DTGVSQNPRHKITKRGQNVTFRCDPISEHNRLYWYRQTLGQGPEFLTYFQNEAQLEKSRLLSDRFSAERPKGSFSTLEIQRTEQGDSAMYLCASGDSAATGELFFGEGSRLTVL.